This T cell receptor (beta chain) was observed in a study of blood T cell repertoires in COVID-19. Study context: COVID-19 samples, acute and convalescent, were from the United States, Italy and Spain. From T cells, B-cell-depleted T cells, or PBMCs came the material, which was cDNA or gDNA.

Trimming took off 2 bases at V and 0 bases at J, with 10 bases between the two ends. The CDR3 is 16 amino acids. Germline loops: CDR1 MNHEY, CDR2 SMNVEV (reference sequence). This clone occurred once. Original processing methods: Nucleated cell counts were estimated from reference gene primer amplification. The table came from immunoSEQ multiplex PCR; TCRdb's copy has only in-frame clones and leaves some out. That table furnishes V, J and clone size, whereas the DNA furnished D and trimming. Here the sample spans about 410,000 clones, around nine tenths being singletons. Seattle's enrolled individuals joined amid active infection and were then monitored longitudinally.

The gene calls are TRBV27 and TRBJ2-2; D gene uncertain. Sequences were obtained from peripheral blood. The origin of this receptor is a woman aged 35 to 49 with COVID-19, enrolled during active disease. CDR3 in amino acids: CASSLAGATNTGELFF. The CDR3 DNA is TGTGCCAGCAGTTTAGCTGGAGCGACGAACACCGGGGAGCTGTTTTTT.